A single sample is the source of the 10 T cell receptor beta chains below, sequenced in a study of blood T cell repertoires in COVID-19. Method: immunoSEQ multiplex PCR; TCRdb's copy keeps in-frame clones and lacks some. The repertoire holds 100,000 to 150,000 clones, 70% to 90% seen once, with over 1% in the top ten. Sequenced material: peripheral blood. Source of these receptors: a woman of 80 years or more with acute or convalescent COVID-19.

V is TRBV27 and J is TRBJ1-6, with 8 bases aligning to TRBD1. CDR3 size: 16 residues. Germline V gene data show CDR1 as MNHEY and CDR2 as SMNVEV (reference sequence). J lost 6 bases, V lost 5 bases, and 9 bases had no gene match. The CDR3 reads CASSRSSDRVNSPLHF. The CDR3 DNA reads as TGTGCCAGCAGTCGGAGTTCGGACAGGGTTAATTCACCCCTCCACTTT.

This chain links TRBV13 with TRBJ2-2; 8 bases align to TRBD2. J gave up 6 bases and V 5 bases, and 8 bases lay outside the gene matches. Germline-derived CDR1 and CDR2 are PRHDT and FYEKMQ (reference sequence). The CDR3 consists of 15 residues. CDR3 sequence: CASSEGTRRAGELFF. The CDR3 DNA reads as TGTGCCAGCAGCGAAGGGACTAGACGGGCCGGGGAGCTGTTTTTT.

This chain links TRBV6-5 with TRBJ1-1, with D possibly TRBD1 on 6 matching bases. Germline V gene data show CDR1 as MNHEY and CDR2 as SVGAGI. With 2 bases removed from V and 5 bases from J, the gap between germline ends came to 15 bases. The CDR3 has 15 amino acids. CDR3 protein: CASSYARGLGTEAFF. CDR3 nucleotide sequence: TGTGCCAGCAGTTACGCCAGGGGCTTGGGGACTGAAGCTTTCTTT.

The V call is TRBV5-4, the J call TRBJ1-1, with 9 bases matching TRBD1. Germline V gene sequence: CDR1 SGHNT, CDR2 YYREEE (reference sequence). CDR3 length equals 14 residues. With V trimmed by 4 bases and J by 1 base, 2 bases remained unmatched. This chain's CDR3 is CASSRTGANTEAFF. The CDR3 nucleotides are TGTGCCAGCAGCCGGACAGGGGCGAACACTGAAGCTTTCTTT. Together with reference TRBV5-4 and TRBJ1-1, the CDR3 gives the full variable domain: ETGVTQSPTHLIKTRGQQVTLRCSSQSGHNTVSWYQQALGQGPQFIFQYYREEENGRGNFPPRFSGLQFPNYSSELNVNALELDDSALYLCASSRTGANTEAFFGQGTRLTVV.

V gene TRBV25-1 combines with J gene TRBJ1-3; the match to TRBD1 covers 7 bases. With V trimmed by 6 bases and J by 3 bases, 11 bases remained unmatched. The CDR3 has 16 residues. Germline V lookup: CDR1 MGHDK, CDR2 SYGVNS. In DNA, the CDR3 is TGTGCCAGCAGGGTAGGGGGCGCTGAGGGTGGAAACACCATATATTTT. It specifies CASRVGGAEGGNTIYF.

The J gene is TRBJ1-1, the V gene TRBV10-3, with D possibly TRBD1 on 6 matching bases. CDR1 is ENHRY and CDR2 is SYGVKD in the germline V gene. This CDR3 contains 16 residues. V was cut by 4 bases and J by 2 bases, with 17 bases left in between. The CDR3: CAISAHLDRTNTEAFF. CDR3 in DNA: TGTGCCATCAGTGCCCACTTAGACAGGACCAACACTGAAGCTTTCTTT.

The V and J genes are TRBV4-1 and TRBJ1-4, with 7 bases identical to TRBD1. Germline assignment: CDR1 MGHRA and CDR2 YSYEKL. V was pared by 2 bases and J by 4 bases, with 10 bases of the junction left unmatched. The CDR3 covers 17 residues. For the CDR3, the DNA is TGCGCCAGCAGCCAATACAGGGGTGCGGAGGGTAATGAAAAACTGTTTTTT. This sequence encodes CASSQYRGAEGNEKLFF.

The chain carries TRBV7-8 and TRBJ1-5; unclear D gene. Deletions cut 0 bases from V and 4 bases from J, with 10 bases between. Germline V CDR1 and CDR2: SGHVS, FQNEAQ. The CDR3 extends over 15 amino acids. Here the CDR3 reads CASSLAGRGNQPQHF. CDR3 bases: TGTGCCAGCAGCTTAGCAGGCAGAGGGAATCAGCCCCAGCATTTT.

This chain uses TRBV18 with TRBJ2-7; 11 bases agree with TRBD2. CDR1 and CDR2 (germline): KGHSH, LQKENI. Trimming removed 5 bases from V and 0 bases from J; junction bases left unmatched: 0. The CDR3 length is 14 residues. The CDR3 sequence is CASSTSGGSYEQYF. The CDR3 DNA sequence: TGTGCCAGCTCAACTAGCGGGGGCTCCTACGAGCAGTACTTC.

This clone occurred a few times. The DNA for the CDR3 is TGTGCCACCCAAGCGGGAGCCTACGAGCAGTACTTC. Residues: CATQAGAYEQYF. The chain employs TRBV7-9 and TRBJ2-7; 8 nucleotides line up with TRBD2. Germline V gene data show CDR1 as SEHNR and CDR2 as FQNEAQ (reference sequence). V trimming: 10 bases; J trimming: 2 bases; junction bases outside the gene matches: 4. CDR3 length equals 12 residues.